These 10 T cell receptor beta chains were all obtained from the same sample, sequenced in a study of T cell changes during pregnancy in multiple sclerosis. Using immunoSEQ multiplex PCR, the repertoire was profiled, and TCRdb retains in-frame clones only, with some absent. The data show roughly 110,000 clones, with 85% to 95% seen just once and roughly 1.5% held by the top ten. The source material was peripheral blood, sampled after pregnancy. These TCRs come from a female donor with multiple sclerosis, enrolled in a pregnancy study.

Worth noting for this clone: Additional DNA sequences in this sample encode the identical CDR3. The V gene is TRBV6-5, the J gene TRBJ1-2; 12 bases match TRBD1. The CDR3 is 14 residues long. J lost 8 bases, V lost 4 bases, and 5 bases had no gene match. The germline V gene encodes CDR1 MNHEY and CDR2 SVGAGI. CDR3 nucleotide sequence: TGTGCCAGCAGTTGGGGACAGGGGGCTGGAGGCTACACCTTC. Translated: CASSWGQGAGGYTF.

The rearrangement uses TRBV7-8 and TRBJ2-7; D might be TRBD1 (5 bases). Between the trimmed V and J ends, which lost 0 bases and 1 base, there was a span of 7 bases. The germline V gene has CDR1 SGHVS and CDR2 FQNEAQ. This CDR3 has 14 amino acids. Written as DNA, the CDR3 is TGTGCCAGCAGCTTAGCGCCAGGGTCCTACGAGCAGTACTTC. Translated, it gives CASSLAPGSYEQYF.

This chain connects TRBV5-1 to TRBJ2-4; D is perhaps TRBD1 (5 bases). Germline-derived CDR1 and CDR2 are SGHRS and YFSETQ. Trimming removed 0 bases from V and 6 bases from J, with 7 bases in between. The CDR3 sequence is 13 residues long. CDR3 coding DNA: TGCGCCAGCAGCTTGGGGGGCTTAAACATTCAGTACTTC. Its translation is CASSLGGLNIQYF.

V gene TRBV30 combines with J gene TRBJ2-3, with 8 bases identical to TRBD2. V was pared by 3 bases and J by 6 bases, with 5 bases of the junction left unmatched. This CDR3 region has 13 residues. CDR1 GTSNPN and CDR2 SVGIG come from the germline V gene (reference sequence). CDR3 residues: CAWRTGGPDTQYF. DNA of the CDR3: TGTGCCTGGAGGACGGGAGGGCCCGATACGCAGTATTTT.

This clone was seen once. This rearrangement joins TRBV5-1 to TRBJ1-2; TRBD1 might be the D (5 bases). Per the germline V gene, CDR1 is SGHRS and CDR2 is YFSETQ. With 3 bases removed from V and 2 bases from J, the gap between germline ends came to 8 bases. This CDR3 has 13 residues. CDR3 in amino acids: CASSSRQNYGYTF. The CDR3, as DNA: TGCGCCAGCAGCTCAAGACAGAACTATGGCTACACCTTC. The whole variable domain, remainder taken from reference TRBV5-1 and TRBJ1-2, is KAGVTQTPRYLIKTRGQQVTLSCSPISGHRSVSWYQQTPGQGLQFLFEYFSETQRNKGNFPGRFSGRQFSNSRSEMNVSTLELGDSALYLCASSSRQNYGYTFGSGTRLTVV.

This rearrangement joins TRBV7-9 to TRBJ1-4; D possibly corresponds to TRBD1 (6 bases). This CDR3 region has 15 residues. CDR1 is SEHNR and CDR2 is FQNEAQ in the germline V gene (reference sequence). V was cut by 5 bases and J by 4 bases, with 14 bases left in between. The CDR3 is CASSPEGGLNEKLFF. CDR3 sequence (DNA): TGTGCCAGCAGCCCCGAGGGGGGGCTTAATGAAAAACTGTTTTTT.

The J gene is TRBJ2-3, the V gene TRBV18, with 7 bases lining up with TRBD2. This CDR3 is built from 14 residues. With 5 bases clipped from V and 2 bases from J, the junction kept 4 bases outside the gene matches. CDR1 is KGHSH and CDR2 is LQKENI in the germline V gene. The CDR3 protein is CASSKLAVTDTQYF. The CDR3 bases are TGTGCCAGCTCAAAGCTAGCGGTCACAGATACGCAGTATTTT. Full variable domain (rest looked up from reference TRBV18 and TRBJ2-3): NAGVMQNPRHLVRRRGQEARLRCSPMKGHSHVYWYRQLPEEGLKFMVYLQKENIIDESGMPKERFSAEFPKEGPSILRIQQVVRGDSAAYFCASSKLAVTDTQYFGPGTRLTVL.

This clone was observed a single time. The V and J genes are TRBV21-1 and TRBJ1-2; TRBD1 was called by the table and not checked on the DNA. TRBV21-1 is labeled a pseudogene. The CDR3 consists of 15 residues. CDR3 sequence (DNA): TGTGCCAGCAGCATCAGGACAGGGACGAGCTATGGCTACACCTTC. The encoded protein is CASSIRTGTSYGYTF.

This clone was picked up one time. CDR3 region: CASSLGHLNQPQHF. The CDR3 DNA reads TGTGCCAGCAGCTTAGGACACCTCAATCAGCCCCAGCATTTT. The chain combines TRBV7-2 with TRBJ1-5; D not resolved. The CDR3 loop spans 14 amino acids. Germline V gene lookup returns CDR1 SGHTA and CDR2 FQGNSA. V was pared by 1 base and J by 3 bases, with 7 bases between.

The rearrangement links TRBV25-1 to TRBJ1-2; D is possibly TRBD1 (6 bases). Trimming left V 4 bases short and J 1 base short, with 16 bases between. The CDR3 totals 16 residues. Germline loops: CDR1 MGHDK, CDR2 SYGVNS. CDR3 loop: CASSASWDILNYGYTF. The CDR3 coding sequence is TGTGCCAGCAGTGCCTCCTGGGACATCCTTAACTATGGCTACACCTTC.